This TCR beta chain was sequenced during a study of post-analysis software for immune sequencing data. Between the trimmed V and J ends, which lost 4 bases and 2 bases, there was a span of 5 bases. CDR3 size: 12 residues. CDR1 LGHNA and CDR2 YNFKEQ come from the germline V gene. About this clonotype: Its antigen is unidentified.

TCR beta cDNA libraries included unique molecular identifiers. TCRdb re-derived calls from the PCR reads in MiXCR, one entry per CDR3 protein. The data show approximately 730,000 distinct CDR3 sequences, with roughly 30% seen just once and about 0.5% held by the top ten. General study findings and limits: Included in a set of four or five TRBV segments more frequent in patients than controls were TRBV5-6, TRBV5-1 and TRBV20-1.

The specimen was blood. The V call is TRBV4-2, the J call TRBJ1-1; D is undetermined. This receptor was identified in a girl aged 10 to 17 with multiple sclerosis. CDR3 nucleotides: TGTGCCAGCAGCCGCATTAACACTGAAGCTTTCTTT. The encoded protein is CASSRINTEAFF.